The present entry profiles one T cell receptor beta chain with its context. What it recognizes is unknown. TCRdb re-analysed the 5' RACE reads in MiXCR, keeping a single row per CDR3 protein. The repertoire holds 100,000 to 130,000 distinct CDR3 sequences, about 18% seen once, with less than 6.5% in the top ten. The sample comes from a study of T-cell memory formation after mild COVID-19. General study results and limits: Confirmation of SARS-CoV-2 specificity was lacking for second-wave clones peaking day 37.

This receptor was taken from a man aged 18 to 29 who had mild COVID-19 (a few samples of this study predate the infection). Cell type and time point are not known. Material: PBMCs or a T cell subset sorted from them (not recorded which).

CDR3 sequence: CASSQGNRWRRPNYGYTF. CDR3 coding DNA: TGTGCCAGCAGCCAAGGAAATAGGTGGAGGCGACCTAACTATGGCTACACCTTC. This chain joins TRBV4-2 and TRBJ1-2; unclear D gene. Germline assignment: CDR1 LGHNA and CDR2 YNFKEQ. V lost 1 base and J lost 0, with 18 bases in between. CDR3 size: 18 residues.